This T cell receptor (beta chain) was recovered during a study of human T cells and chemical hapten exposure. The CDR3 runs 17 residues. V lost 7 bases, J lost 0 bases, and 23 bases lay in between. Germline CDR1 SQVTM, CDR2 ANQGSEA. It was the library that attached unique molecular identifiers to individual cDNA molecules. In TCRdb, the 5' RACE reads were re-called with MiXCR into one record per CDR3 protein. The repertoire holds roughly 110,000 distinct CDR3 sequences, with roughly a fifth as singletons. Total RNA extraction was carried out from unfractionated whole blood. The chain employs TRBV29-1 and TRBJ2-3; TRBD1 or TRBD2 may be the D gene (5 bases each). This receptor was taken from a human donor in good health. This CDR3 reads CSARARGWLSSTDTQYF. The CDR3 bases are TGCAGCGCCAGAGCGAGGGGATGGCTGTCTAGCACAGATACGCAGTATTTT.